These 26 T cell receptor beta chains were all obtained from the same sample, sequenced in a study of T-cell reconstitution after alpha-beta-depleted transplantation in children. During its preparation, the TCRbeta library received unique molecular identifiers. In TCRdb, the PCR reads were re-called with MiXCR into one record per CDR3 protein. The sample has around 190,000 distinct CDR3 sequences; roughly 7.1% are singletons. The specimen was PBMCs, collected before TCRalphabeta/CD19-depleted stem cell transplant. The receptors stem from a boy between 2 and 10 years old with acute lymphoblastic leukemia, due to receive a stem cell transplant.

This clonotype was counted many times. This chain links TRBV6-5 with TRBJ2-6, with D tentatively TRBD2 (7 bases). CDR3 length: 17 residues. Germline lookup yields CDR1 MNHEY and CDR2 SVGAGI. V gave up 3 bases and J gave up 2 bases, with 14 bases separating them. CDR3 residues: CASSYGGAKPGANVLTF. The DNA of the CDR3 is TGTGCCAGCAGTTATGGGGGGGCCAAACCTGGGGCCAACGTCCTGACTTTC.

The chain combines TRBV11-2 with TRBJ2-3, with TRBD2 as a possible D gene (5 bases). Germline V lookup: CDR1 SGHAT, CDR2 FQNNGV. This CDR3 region has 15 residues. The ends were cut back, 4 bases at V and 5 bases at J, with 16 bases in the middle. CDR3 in DNA: TGTGCCAGCAGCTCCATAACTAGTCCCCAAGATACGCAGTATTTT. It translates to CASSSITSPQDTQYF.

This clonotype was seen a few times. The V gene is TRBV27, the J gene TRBJ2-7; tentatively, D is TRBD1 (6 bases). The CDR3 is 16 amino acids. Trimming left V 6 bases short and J 3 bases short, with 21 bases between. Germline CDR1 reads MNHEY; CDR2 reads SMNVEV (reference sequence). CDR3 DNA sequence: TGTGCCAGCAGAAGGCCGGACAGAGACTTATGCTACGAGCAGTACTTC. Its translation: CASRRPDRDLCYEQYF.

This clonotype was detected ten times or more. V usage is TRBV5-1 and J usage is TRBJ2-7, with a weak D call TRBD2 (5 bases). CDR1 is SGHRS, CDR2 YFSETQ, per germline. The CDR3 is made up of 15 amino acids. Trimming left V 1 base short and J 4 bases short, with 15 bases between. The CDR3 loop reads CASSLTLTGKYEQYF. For the CDR3, the DNA is TGCGCCAGCAGCTTGACACTCACCGGGAAATACGAGCAGTACTTC.

This clonotype was seen ten or more times. CDR3 amino acids: CSASPGLAAYQETQYF. DNA of the CDR3: TGCAGTGCTAGTCCGGGACTAGCGGCTTACCAAGAGACCCAGTACTTC. The V call is TRBV20-1, the J call TRBJ2-5; 11 bases align to TRBD2. This CDR3 contains 16 residues. J lost 0 bases, V lost 3 bases, and 6 bases had no gene match. Germline values: CDR1 DFQATT, CDR2 SNEGSKA (reference sequence).

Ten or more counts support this clonotype. The rearrangement links TRBV11-2 to TRBJ2-7, with D perhaps TRBD1 (6 bases). The CDR3 is 15 residues long. The ends were cut back, 1 base at V and 4 bases at J, with 14 bases in the middle. Germline values: CDR1 SGHAT, CDR2 FQNNGV. CDR3 loop: CASSLGGHIEYEQYF. DNA of the CDR3: TGTGCCAGCAGCTTAGGGGGACACATAGAATACGAGCAGTACTTC.

This clonotype was observed many times. The chain is built from TRBV7-3 and TRBJ1-1, with D possibly being TRBD1 (6 bases). V lost 5 bases to trimming and J lost 11 bases, with 18 bases between them. The CDR3 covers 13 residues. The germline V gene encodes CDR1 SGHTA and CDR2 FQGTGA. The CDR3 reads CASSPMRGPRAFF. CDR3 coding DNA: TGTGCCAGCAGCCCAATGCGGGGGCCGAGGGCTTTCTTT.

This chain links TRBV2 with TRBJ2-3; D is ambiguous. Per germline, CDR1 SNHLY and CDR2 FYNNEI. With 4 bases removed from V and 4 bases from J, the gap between germline ends came to 15 bases. The length of the CDR3 is 15 residues. CDR3 residues: CASSAQPWTPDTQYF. The DNA of the CDR3 is TGTGCCAGCAGTGCCCAGCCCTGGACCCCAGATACGCAGTATTTT.

Turning to this clonotype: A much larger clone differs by one base, so this may be a read error. The J gene is TRBJ2-7, the V gene TRBV28; possibly TRBD2 for D (5 bases). CDR1 is MDHEN, CDR2 SYDVKM, per germline. The CDR3 is 15 amino acids. This CDR3 reads CTSSLSGREVYEQYF. In DNA form, the CDR3 reads TGTACCAGCAGTTTATCTGGGAGAGAGGTCTACGAGCAGTACTTC.

This clonotype came up many times. This chain links TRBV10-2 with TRBJ2-5; the D is unclear. CDR1 is WSHSY, CDR2 SAAADI, per germline. The CDR3 has 12 amino acids. Trimming took off 6 bases at V and 1 base at J, with 6 bases between the two ends. The DNA of the CDR3 is TGCGCCAGCAGCTACAGCCAAGAGACCCAGTACTTC. This gives the protein CASSYSQETQYF.

This clonotype was seen a few times. V gene TRBV7-9 combines with J gene TRBJ1-2; D gene uncertain. Germline-derived CDR1 and CDR2 are SEHNR and FQNEAQ (reference sequence). The CDR3 sequence is 13 residues long. V lost 2 bases and J 0 bases, leaving 4 bases between the germline ends. The DNA for the CDR3 is TGTGCCAGCAGCTTACAGGCTAACTATGGCTACACCTTC. Translated: CASSLQANYGYTF.

The chain employs TRBV6-5 and TRBJ2-6, with a weak D call TRBD2 (6 bases). This CDR3 region has 18 residues. Trimming cost V 2 bases and J 2 bases, with 16 bases left between them. Germline V lookup: CDR1 MNHEY, CDR2 SVGAGI. CDR3 DNA sequence: TGTGCCAGCAGTTACCGCCCGCGGGAAAGGGCTGGGGCCAACGTCCTGACTTTC. This encodes CASSYRPRERAGANVLTF.

This clonotype was observed at least ten times. The chain links TRBV5-1 to TRBJ2-5; 9 nucleotides agree with TRBD1. The V and J ends lost 6 bases and 5 bases, in that order; junction bases with no gene match: 8. CDR1 is SGHRS, CDR2 YFSETQ, per germline. The CDR3 covers 14 residues. The CDR3 protein is CASTPGTGLETQYF. CDR3 DNA: TGCGCCAGCACCCCCGGGACAGGGTTGGAGACCCAGTACTTC.

This clonotype was counted ten times or more. The V and J genes are TRBV28 and TRBJ2-3; TRBD2 matches 8 bases. The CDR3 is 15 residues long. V lost 3 bases to trimming and J lost 0 bases; unmatched junction nucleotides: 2. Germline lookup yields CDR1 MDHEN and CDR2 SYDVKM. DNA for the CDR3: TGTGCCAGCAGTTTTAGCGGGGCTAGCACAGATACGCAGTATTTT. Translating gives CASSFSGASTDTQYF.

The V call is TRBV7-2, the J call TRBJ1-5; D unresolved. CDR1 is SGHTA and CDR2 is FQGNSA in the germline V gene. Trimming shortened V by 0 bases and J by 2 bases, and 5 bases separated the two germline ends. The CDR3 sequence is 14 residues long. CDR3 sequence reads: CASSLANRNQPQHF. In DNA form, the CDR3 reads TGTGCCAGCAGCTTAGCCAATCGCAATCAGCCCCAGCATTTT. The variable domain in full, with the rest retrieved from reference TRBV7-2 and TRBJ1-5, is GAGVSQSPSNKVTEKGKDVELRCDPISGHTALYWYRQSLGQGLEFLIYFQGNSAPDKSGLPSDRFSAERTGGSVSTLTIQRTQQEDSAVYLCASSLANRNQPQHFGDGTRLSIL.

This chain connects TRBV7-9 to TRBJ2-7; TRBD1 matches 8 bases. Germline V gene data show CDR1 as SEHNR and CDR2 as FQNEAQ (reference sequence). With V trimmed by 8 bases and J by 5 bases, 14 bases remained unmatched. The CDR3 sequence is 15 residues long. In DNA, the CDR3 is TGTGCCAGCGAAGACAGGGGTCGCCCCGGGGACGAGCAGTACTTC. It encodes CASEDRGRPGDEQYF.

This clonotype showed up many times. The chain is built from TRBV28 and TRBJ2-1, with 8 bases fitting TRBD1. V lost 3 bases, J lost 5 bases, and 3 bases stayed unmatched. The V gene's germline CDR1 is MDHEN and CDR2 SYDVKM. CDR3 length: 14 residues. The CDR3 DNA sequence: TGTGCCAGCAGTTTTGGGGACAGGAACAATGAGCAGTTCTTC. This sequence encodes CASSFGDRNNEQFF.

Ten or more counts support this clonotype. J is TRBJ2-3 and V is TRBV10-3; 7 bases match TRBD2. V shed 3 bases and J 3 bases; nucleotides not matched to a gene: 9. Per germline, CDR1 ENHRY and CDR2 SYGVKD. The CDR3 covers 16 residues. Written as DNA, the CDR3 is TGTGCCATCAGTGAATCTGACGGGGGAGGGACAGATACGCAGTATTTT. Translation: CAISESDGGGTDTQYF.

V and J are TRBV20-1 and TRBJ2-7; TRBD2 agrees at 8 bases. V gave up 5 bases and J gave up 6 bases; unmatched junction bases: 12. The germline V gene has CDR1 DFQATT and CDR2 SNEGSKA (reference sequence). CDR3 length: 14 amino acids. This chain's CDR3 is CSAPTGRAGVEQYF. The CDR3 DNA reads as TGCAGTGCTCCAACCGGGAGGGCCGGGGTCGAGCAGTACTTC.

Note on this clonotype: A read error is likely, as this CDR3 ends without the conserved phenylalanine or tryptophan. Because the CDR3's place on the DNA is in doubt, the DNA is left out and the CDR3 is given as listed by TCRdb. The J gene is TRBJ2-5, the V gene TRBV6-2 or TRBV6-3; TRBD1, the D gene given by the table, was not confirmed from the DNA. CDR1 and CDR2 (germline): MNHEY, SVGEGT. The CDR3 is 13 amino acids in total, end residues counted. CDR3 sequence reads: CASSTSPTGPKGP.

The V gene is TRBV20-1, the J gene TRBJ2-1; D gene uncertain. The germline CDR1 and CDR2 sequences are DFQATT and SNEGSKA (reference sequence). The CDR3 length is 15 residues. V was clipped by 2 bases and J by 0 bases, with 11 bases between them. DNA for the CDR3: TGCAGTGCTAGACCGACGGATCTCTCCTACAATGAGCAGTTCTTC. The encoded protein is CSARPTDLSYNEQFF.

Only a few counts were recorded for this clonotype. The chain links TRBV4-1 to TRBJ2-7; TRBD1 aligns across 8 bases. This CDR3 has 15 amino acids. The germline gives CDR1 MGHRA, CDR2 YSYEKL. Germline trimming cut 4 bases from V and 5 bases from J; bases unmatched to any gene: 10. The CDR3 nucleotides read TGCGCCAGCAGCCCGGTCCAGGACAGGGCGGACGAGCAGTACTTC. It specifies CASSPVQDRADEQYF.

The chain couples TRBV18 to TRBJ2-3; 9 bases are shared with TRBD2. CDR3 length equals 18 residues. Germline CDR1 is KGHSH and CDR2 is LQKENI. Losses at the gene ends were 5 bases for V and 2 bases for J; bases not matched to a gene: 14. The CDR3 coding sequence is TGTGCCAGCTCAAGCCAACCCCGGCTAGCGGGGTACACAGATACGCAGTATTTT. Translating it yields CASSSQPRLAGYTDTQYF.

This clonotype was observed many times. V usage is TRBV28 and J usage is TRBJ1-2, with 10 nucleotides matching TRBD1. CDR1 and CDR2 from the germline V gene are MDHEN and SYDVKM. The CDR3 runs 13 residues. With V trimmed by 6 bases and J by 10 bases, 8 bases remained unmatched. The CDR3 sequence: CASRTGTGDHYTF. The DNA of the CDR3 is TGTGCCAGCAGGACCGGGACAGGGGATCACTACACCTTC.

The rearrangement joins TRBV4-2 to TRBJ2-1; 10 nucleotides agree with TRBD2. CDR1 and CDR2 (germline): LGHNA, YNFKEQ. V was pared by 4 bases and J by 0 bases, with 3 bases of the junction left unmatched. This CDR3 region has 16 residues. CDR3 coding DNA: TGTGCCAGCAGCCGAGGACTAGCGGCCTCCTACAATGAGCAGTTCTTC. Translating it yields CASSRGLAASYNEQFF.

This clonotype was counted at least ten times. This chain's CDR3 is CASGLRDYNEQFF. The CDR3 DNA reads as TGCGCCAGCGGTTTAAGGGACTACAATGAGCAGTTCTTC. This rearrangement joins TRBV5-1 to TRBJ2-1; D is undetermined. Germline CDR1 SGHRS, CDR2 YFSETQ. V dropped 7 bases and J dropped 3 bases, with 11 bases sitting between them. The CDR3 is made up of 13 amino acids. Using reference TRBV5-1 and TRBJ2-1 for the parts outside the CDR3, the full variable domain is KAGVTQTPRYLIKTRGQQVTLSCSPISGHRSVSWYQQTPGQGLQFLFEYFSETQRNKGNFPGRFSGRQFSNSRSEMNVSTLELGDSALYLCASGLRDYNEQFFGPGTRLTVL.